This TCR beta chain was sequenced in a study of cytomegalovirus exposure and HLA in healthy donors. Study outcomes and limitations: In the roughly 120 validation repertoires, a later analysis found that first-cohort TCR clusters tended to co-occur. Whilst most TCR sequences proved rare, a subset of public TCRs occurred across many donors.

TCRdb keeps only in-frame clones here, not all; method: immunoSEQ multiplex PCR. This sample has about 47,000 clones, with around 90% found just once. This CDR3 spans 14 amino acids. V lost 6 bases and J lost 4, with 15 bases in between. Germline V gene data show CDR1 as MDHEN and CDR2 as SYDVKM. For this clone: Antigen unknown.

The material sequenced was PBMCs. This TCR came from a man aged 18 to 35 in good health and CMV-seronegative. The rearrangement links TRBV28 to TRBJ1-2; possibly TRBD1 for D (6 bases). The CDR3 loop is CASSPGQFSYGYTF. For the CDR3, the DNA is TGTGCCAGCAGCCCAGGACAGTTTAGCTATGGCTACACCTTC.